Listed below are T cell receptor beta chains from one sample, sequenced in a study of T cells in Graves' hyperthyroidism and ophthalmopathy. TCRdb reanalysed the multiplex PCR reads using MiXCR and keeps one entry per CDR3 protein. The repertoire includes more than 550,000 distinct CDR3 sequences, 15% to 20% of them detected once, and 16% sits in the top ten. The sequenced sample was blood. The receptor source for this set is a woman aged 45-65 years with Graves' hyperthyroidism that later progressed to Graves' ophthalmopathy. Each CDR3 is given with its conserved first and last residue. A D gene is named only where the DNA matches it firmly. Clone size is stated in some rows and not others, as once, few, many or a class when expanded.

j_call: TRBJ2-7; v_call: TRBV11-2; d_call: .; clone_size: many; cdr3_nt: TGTGCCAGCAGCCCACGGACAGTCGAGCAGTACTTC; cdr3_aa: CASSPRTVEQYF
j_call: TRBJ1-1; v_call: TRBV27; d_call: .; clone_size: many; cdr3_nt: TGTGCCAGCAGTTTCGGCGGGGAGAACACTGAAGCTTTCTTT; cdr3_aa: CASSFGGENTEAFF
j_call: TRBJ2-7; v_call: TRBV2; d_call: .; clone_size: few; cdr3_nt: TGTGCCAGCAGTGAGGGGGCTTTTTTACACGAGCAGTACTTC; cdr3_aa: CASSEGAFLHEQYF
j_call: TRBJ2-3; v_call: TRBV20-1; d_call: .; clone_size: .; cdr3_nt: TGCAGTGCCCTAGCACCCCCTGATACGCAGTATTTT; cdr3_aa: CSALAPPDTQYF
j_call: TRBJ2-5; v_call: TRBV11-2; d_call: TRBD1; clone_size: many; cdr3_nt: TGTGCCAGCAGCTTAGCGGACAGGGAGGAGACCCAGTACTTC; cdr3_aa: CASSLADREETQYF
j_call: TRBJ1-2; v_call: TRBV20-1; d_call: .; clone_size: few; cdr3_nt: TGCAGTGCTCGGGTGACGGGAGGGGTGGGCTACACCTTC; cdr3_aa: CSARVTGGVGYTF
j_call: TRBJ2-5; v_call: TRBV7-3; d_call: TRBD2; clone_size: few; cdr3_nt: TGTGCCAGCAGCGTGGCGTCAACTAGCGGGGGGAAAGAGACCCAGTACTTC; cdr3_aa: CASSVASTSGGKETQYF
j_call: TRBJ2-1; v_call: TRBV4-1; d_call: TRBD2; clone_size: once; cdr3_nt: TGCGCCAGCAGCCGAGGACTAGTTTACCCTGAGCAGTTCTTC; cdr3_aa: CASSRGLVYPEQFF
j_call: TRBJ2-6; v_call: TRBV6-2/TRBV6-3; d_call: .; clone_size: many; cdr3_nt: TGTGCCAGCAGTCAGACAAACAGGGCCCGCTCTGGGGCCAACGTCCTGACTTTC; cdr3_aa: CASSQTNRARSGANVLTF
j_call: TRBJ2-7; v_call: TRBV25-1; d_call: .; clone_size: .; cdr3_nt: TGTGCCAGCACCCCAGACAGGAGCTCCTACGAGCAGTACTTC; cdr3_aa: CASTPDRSSYEQYF
j_call: TRBJ2-6; v_call: TRBV30; d_call: TRBD1; clone_size: few; cdr3_nt: TGTGCCAGTAGCGGGGACAGGGGCCTCTCTGGGGCCAACGTCCTGACTTTC; cdr3_aa: CASSGDRGLSGANVLTF
j_call: TRBJ1-6; v_call: TRBV9; d_call: .; clone_size: .; cdr3_nt: TGTGCCAGCACCAAGGGGGGGGGGTATAATTCACCCCTCCACTTT; cdr3_aa: CASTKGGGYNSPLHF
j_call: TRBJ2-6; v_call: TRBV10-3; d_call: .; clone_size: .; cdr3_nt: TGTGCCATCAGTGATGGGGACACTGGGGCCAACGTCCTGACTTTC; cdr3_aa: CAISDGDTGANVLTF
j_call: TRBJ1-1; v_call: TRBV7-2; d_call: .; clone_size: few; cdr3_nt: TGTGCCAGCAGCTTAGATCCCTTGGGCGAAGCTTTCTTT; cdr3_aa: CASSLDPLGEAFF
j_call: TRBJ2-5; v_call: TRBV3-1; d_call: .; clone_size: .; cdr3_nt: TGTGCCAGCAGCCCCAGTCCGGGTTCGGAGACCCAGTACTTC; cdr3_aa: CASSPSPGSETQYF
j_call: TRBJ1-6; v_call: TRBV4-1; d_call: .; clone_size: few; cdr3_nt: TGCGCCAGCAGCCAGGCTAGCGGCAGGGATAATTCACCCCTCCACTTT; cdr3_aa: CASSQASGRDNSPLHF
j_call: TRBJ2-5; v_call: TRBV30; d_call: TRBD1; clone_size: many; cdr3_nt: TGTGCCTGGAGTCGGGACAGGGCAGAGACCCAGTACTTC; cdr3_aa: CAWSRDRAETQYF
j_call: TRBJ2-2; v_call: TRBV5-8; d_call: .; clone_size: many; cdr3_nt: TGTGCCAGCAGCCGTGCGAGGCGGGGCGAGAACACCGGGGAGCTGTTTTTT; cdr3_aa: CASSRARRGENTGELFF
j_call: TRBJ1-5; v_call: TRBV12-3/TRBV12-4; d_call: .; clone_size: many; cdr3_nt: TGTGCCAGCAGAGAGGGCTACAATCAGCCCCAGCATTTT; cdr3_aa: CASREGYNQPQHF
j_call: TRBJ1-2; v_call: TRBV2; d_call: .; clone_size: many; cdr3_nt: TGTGCCAGCAGGGACGCAGAGGGGTGGCATGGCTACACCTTC; cdr3_aa: CASRDAEGWHGYTF